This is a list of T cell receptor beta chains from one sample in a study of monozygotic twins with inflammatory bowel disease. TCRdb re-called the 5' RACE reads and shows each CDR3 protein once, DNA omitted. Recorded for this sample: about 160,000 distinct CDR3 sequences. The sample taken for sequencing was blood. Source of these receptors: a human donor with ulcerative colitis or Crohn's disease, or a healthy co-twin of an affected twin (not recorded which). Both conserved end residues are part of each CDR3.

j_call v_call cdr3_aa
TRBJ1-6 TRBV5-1 CASSLNPRDRGSPLHF
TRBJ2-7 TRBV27 CASSPTSGPIEQYF
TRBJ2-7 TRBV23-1 CASSRGGQENEQYF
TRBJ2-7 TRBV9 CASSVGASGSDKYEQYF
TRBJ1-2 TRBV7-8 CASSLGGSTNYGYTF
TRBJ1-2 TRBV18 CASSPHRRAILTRYYGYTF
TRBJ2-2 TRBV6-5 CAPSNTGELFF
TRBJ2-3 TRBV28 CASRPSGIRDTQYF
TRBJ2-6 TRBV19 CASSIKHSGANVLTF
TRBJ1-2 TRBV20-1 CSASVPGGYGYTF
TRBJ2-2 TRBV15 CATSRDRRAGELFF
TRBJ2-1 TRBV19 CASSIGGGPLLHVNEQFF
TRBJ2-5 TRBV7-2 CASSRKRQQETQYF
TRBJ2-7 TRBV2 CASTGAGYEQYF
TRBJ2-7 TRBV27 CATEGKYTYEQYF
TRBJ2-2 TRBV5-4 CASSLVTGAGELFF
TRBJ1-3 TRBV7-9 CASSLSGTGGGNTIYF
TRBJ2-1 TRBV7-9 CASSLGQKAGVNEQFF
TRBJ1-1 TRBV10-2 CASSEWSTVNTEAFF
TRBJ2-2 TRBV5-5 CASSSRGGFANTGELFF
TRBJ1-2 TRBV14 CASSQVRLSGYTF
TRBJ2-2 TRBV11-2 CASRPSGSNTGELFF
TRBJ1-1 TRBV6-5 CASSYSLQQGLVSEAFF
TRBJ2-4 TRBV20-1 CSVRARTRSHF
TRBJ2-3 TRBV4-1 CASSQGETGITDTQYF
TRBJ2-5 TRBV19 CASSITTTSGTQYF
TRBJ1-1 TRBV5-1 CASSQRTVNTEAFF
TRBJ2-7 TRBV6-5 CASSYSGTGSYEQYF
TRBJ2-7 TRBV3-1 CASRRLGQDEQYF
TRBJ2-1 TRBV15 CATSTFLGGDGEQFF
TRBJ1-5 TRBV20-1 CSAAFEGSGNQPQHF
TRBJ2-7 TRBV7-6 CASSEIRTSGAYEQYF
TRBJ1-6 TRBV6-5 CASSYFGTGSYNSPLHF
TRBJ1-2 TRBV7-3 CASSPSSGYGYTF
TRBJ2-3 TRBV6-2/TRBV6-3 CASSYSSLAGGLFSLSTDTQYF
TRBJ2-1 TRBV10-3 CAISERRQGSYNEQFF
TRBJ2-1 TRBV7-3 CASSLSPGLAGAREQFF
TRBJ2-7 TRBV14 CASSPAGVSYEQYF
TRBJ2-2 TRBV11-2 CASSFWTSGKVGELFF
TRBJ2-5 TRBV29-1 CSVTTAARQETQYF
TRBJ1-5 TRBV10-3 CAISERAGSQPQHF
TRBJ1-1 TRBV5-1 CASSKGTGVNTEAFF
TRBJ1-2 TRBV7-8 CASSLAHRTGYGYTF
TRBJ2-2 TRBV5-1 CASSEAGGDTGELFF
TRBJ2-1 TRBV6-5 CASSLTAGEQFF
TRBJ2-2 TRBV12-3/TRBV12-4 CASSLDRANTGELFF
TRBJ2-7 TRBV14 CASSQEIKQGPDYEQYF
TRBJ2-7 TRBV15 CATSRVLAGTEQYF
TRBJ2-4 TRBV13 CASSLGLVAGEVYREVLRGYF
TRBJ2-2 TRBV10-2 CASSEGLNTGELFF
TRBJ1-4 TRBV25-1 CASSTGGRENLFF
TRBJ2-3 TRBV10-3 CAISALSGDSTDTQYF
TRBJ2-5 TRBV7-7 CASSLTTDPERTQYF
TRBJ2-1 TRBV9 CARSGREQLSSYNEQFF
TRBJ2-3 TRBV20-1 CSARTSGSSDTQYF
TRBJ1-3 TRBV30 CAWDRISGNTIYF
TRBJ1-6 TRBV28 CASRRDTRDSPLHF
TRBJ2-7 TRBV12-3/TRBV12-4 CASSYGQSSYEQYF
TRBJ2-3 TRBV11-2 CASSLDQAFRGTDTQYF